The clone carrying this TCR beta chain appeared a single time. This entry is derived from a study of control samples from healthy donors and cancer patients. From germline, CDR1 is MNHEY and CDR2 SMNVEV (reference sequence). V gave up 4 bases and J gave up 4 bases, with 16 bases separating them. This CDR3 region has 15 residues. Sequencing was performed with immunoSEQ multiplex PCR; in TCRdb, only in-frame clones are kept and a portion is missing. This table holds fewer than 200,000 clones, around 93% found once. This receptor was taken from a man younger than 35 in good health. Sequenced material: blood. V and J are TRBV27 and TRBJ1-2, with a possible D match to TRBD1 (5 bases). The CDR3 nucleotides read TGTGCCAGCAGTTGGATTCAGGGTGGGGGCTATGGCTACACCTTC. Protein product: CASSWIQGGGYGYTF.